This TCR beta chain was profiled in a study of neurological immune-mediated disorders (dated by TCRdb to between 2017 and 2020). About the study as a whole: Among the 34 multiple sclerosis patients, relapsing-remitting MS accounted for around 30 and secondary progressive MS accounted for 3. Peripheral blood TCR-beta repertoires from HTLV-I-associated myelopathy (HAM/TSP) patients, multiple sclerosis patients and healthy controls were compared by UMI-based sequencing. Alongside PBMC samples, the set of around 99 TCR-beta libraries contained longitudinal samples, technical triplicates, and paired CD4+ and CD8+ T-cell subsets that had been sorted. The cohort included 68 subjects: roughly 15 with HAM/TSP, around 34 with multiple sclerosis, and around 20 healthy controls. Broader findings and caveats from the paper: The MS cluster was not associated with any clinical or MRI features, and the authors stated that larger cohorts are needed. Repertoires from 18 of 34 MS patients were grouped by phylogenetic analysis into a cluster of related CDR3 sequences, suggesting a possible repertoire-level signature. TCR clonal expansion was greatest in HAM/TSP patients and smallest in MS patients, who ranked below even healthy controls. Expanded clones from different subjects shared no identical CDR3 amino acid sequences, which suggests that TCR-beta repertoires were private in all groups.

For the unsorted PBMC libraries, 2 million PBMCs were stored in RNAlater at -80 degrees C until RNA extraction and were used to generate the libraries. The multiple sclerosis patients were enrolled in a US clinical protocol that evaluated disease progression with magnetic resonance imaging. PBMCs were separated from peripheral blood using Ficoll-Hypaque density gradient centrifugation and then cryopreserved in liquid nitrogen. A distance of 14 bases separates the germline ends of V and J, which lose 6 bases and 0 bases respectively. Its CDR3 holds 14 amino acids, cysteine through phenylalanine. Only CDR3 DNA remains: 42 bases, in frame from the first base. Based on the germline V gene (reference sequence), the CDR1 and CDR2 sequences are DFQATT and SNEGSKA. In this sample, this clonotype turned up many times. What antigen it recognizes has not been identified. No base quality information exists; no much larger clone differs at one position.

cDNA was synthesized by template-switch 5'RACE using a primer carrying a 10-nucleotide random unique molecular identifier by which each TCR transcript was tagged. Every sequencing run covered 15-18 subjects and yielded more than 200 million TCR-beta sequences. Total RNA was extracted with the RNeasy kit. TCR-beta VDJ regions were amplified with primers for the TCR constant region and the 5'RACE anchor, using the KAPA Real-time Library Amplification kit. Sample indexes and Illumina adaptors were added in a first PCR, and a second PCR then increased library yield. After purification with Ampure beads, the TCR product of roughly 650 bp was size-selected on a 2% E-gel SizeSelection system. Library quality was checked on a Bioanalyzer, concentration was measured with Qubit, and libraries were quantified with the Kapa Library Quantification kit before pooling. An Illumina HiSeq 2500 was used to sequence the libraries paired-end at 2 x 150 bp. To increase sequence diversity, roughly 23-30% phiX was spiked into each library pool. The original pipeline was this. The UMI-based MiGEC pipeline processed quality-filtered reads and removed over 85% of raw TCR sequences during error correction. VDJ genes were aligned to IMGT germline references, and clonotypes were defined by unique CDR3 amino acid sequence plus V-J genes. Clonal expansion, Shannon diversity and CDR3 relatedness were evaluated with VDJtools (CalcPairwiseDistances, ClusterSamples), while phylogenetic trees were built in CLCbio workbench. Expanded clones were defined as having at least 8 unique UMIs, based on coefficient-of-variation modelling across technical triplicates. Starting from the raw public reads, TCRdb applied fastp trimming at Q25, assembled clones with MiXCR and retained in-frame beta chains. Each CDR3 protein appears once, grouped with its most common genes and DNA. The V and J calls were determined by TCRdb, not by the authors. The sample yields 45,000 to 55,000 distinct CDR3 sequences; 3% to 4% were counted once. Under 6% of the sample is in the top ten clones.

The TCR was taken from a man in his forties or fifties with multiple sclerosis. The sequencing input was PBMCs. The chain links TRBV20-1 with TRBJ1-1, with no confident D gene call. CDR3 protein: CSATSAQLNTEAFF. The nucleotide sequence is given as TGCAGTGCAACCTCCGCCCAGCTGAACACTGAAGCTTTCTTT.